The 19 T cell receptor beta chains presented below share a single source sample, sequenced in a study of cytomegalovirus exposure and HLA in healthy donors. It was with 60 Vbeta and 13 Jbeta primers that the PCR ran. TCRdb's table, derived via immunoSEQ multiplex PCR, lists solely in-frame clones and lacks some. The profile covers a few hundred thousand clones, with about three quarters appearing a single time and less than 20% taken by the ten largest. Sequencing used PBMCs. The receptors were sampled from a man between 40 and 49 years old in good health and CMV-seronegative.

CDR3 protein: CASSPNRDRGYNEQFF. CDR3 DNA: TGTGCCAGCTCACCTAACCGGGACAGGGGCTACAATGAGCAGTTCTTC. The chain carries TRBV18 and TRBJ2-1; 10 nucleotides align to TRBD1. J gave up 3 bases and V 3 bases, and 5 bases lay outside the gene matches. The germline gives CDR1 KGHSH, CDR2 LQKENI. The CDR3 contains 16 residues.

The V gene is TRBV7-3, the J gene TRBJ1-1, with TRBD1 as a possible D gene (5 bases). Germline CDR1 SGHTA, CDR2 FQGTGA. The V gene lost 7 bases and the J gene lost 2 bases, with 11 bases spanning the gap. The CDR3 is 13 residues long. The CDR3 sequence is CASTSGYNTEAFF. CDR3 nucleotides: TGTGCCAGCACCTCAGGGTACAACACTGAAGCTTTCTTT.

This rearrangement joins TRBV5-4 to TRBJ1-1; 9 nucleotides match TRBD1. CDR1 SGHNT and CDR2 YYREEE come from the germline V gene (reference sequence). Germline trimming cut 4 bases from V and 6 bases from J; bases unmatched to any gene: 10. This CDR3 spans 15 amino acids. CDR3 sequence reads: CASSPPTGGAPEAFF. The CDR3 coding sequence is TGTGCCAGCAGCCCTCCAACAGGGGGCGCCCCTGAAGCTTTCTTT.

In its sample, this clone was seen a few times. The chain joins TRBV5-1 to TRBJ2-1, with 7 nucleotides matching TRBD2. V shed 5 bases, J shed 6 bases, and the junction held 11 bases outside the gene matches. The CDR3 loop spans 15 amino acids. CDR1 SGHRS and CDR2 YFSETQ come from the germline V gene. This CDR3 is CASSLSGAAVNEQFF. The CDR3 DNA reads TGCGCCAGCAGTCTAAGCGGGGCTGCCGTCAATGAGCAGTTCTTC.

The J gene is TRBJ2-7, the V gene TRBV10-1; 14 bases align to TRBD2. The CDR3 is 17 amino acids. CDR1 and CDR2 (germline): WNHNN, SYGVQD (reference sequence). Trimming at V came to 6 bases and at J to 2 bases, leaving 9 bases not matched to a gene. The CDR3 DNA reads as TGCGCCAGCAGCTCAGGACTAGCGGGAGGTCTCGCCTACGAGCAGTACTTC. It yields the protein CASSSGLAGGLAYEQYF.

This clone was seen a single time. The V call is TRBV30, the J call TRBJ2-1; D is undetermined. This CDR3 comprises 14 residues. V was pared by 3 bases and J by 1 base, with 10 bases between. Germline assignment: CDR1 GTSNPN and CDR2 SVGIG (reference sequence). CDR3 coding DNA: TGTGCCTGGAGCCCCCAAGCTTCCTACAATGAGCAGTTCTTC. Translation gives CAWSPQASYNEQFF.

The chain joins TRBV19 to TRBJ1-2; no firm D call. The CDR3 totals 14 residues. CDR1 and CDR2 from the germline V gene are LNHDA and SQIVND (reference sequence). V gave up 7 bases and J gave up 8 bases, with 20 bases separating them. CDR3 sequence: CASNPTEGSGGYTF. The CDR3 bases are TGTGCCAGTAATCCTACAGAGGGTTCTGGCGGCTACACCTTC.

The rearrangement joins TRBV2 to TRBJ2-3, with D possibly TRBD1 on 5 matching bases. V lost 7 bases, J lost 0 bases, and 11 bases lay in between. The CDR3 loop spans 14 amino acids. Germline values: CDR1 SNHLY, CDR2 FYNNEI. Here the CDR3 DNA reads TGTGCCAGCACCCCGACAGTTAGCACAGATACGCAGTATTTT. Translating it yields CASTPTVSTDTQYF.

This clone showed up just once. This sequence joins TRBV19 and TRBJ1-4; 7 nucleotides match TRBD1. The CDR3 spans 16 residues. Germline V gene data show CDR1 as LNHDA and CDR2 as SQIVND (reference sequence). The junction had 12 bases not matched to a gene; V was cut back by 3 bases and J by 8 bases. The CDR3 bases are TGTGCCAGTAGTATCCTACCTGACAGGGTCAACGAAAAACTGTTTTTT. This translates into CASSILPDRVNEKLFF.

CDR3 loop: CASAGQPGNTIYF. The CDR3 DNA is TGTGCCAGCGCCGGACAGCCGGGAAACACCATATATTTT. The J gene is TRBJ1-3, the V gene TRBV6-5; a possible D gene is TRBD1 (6 bases). The CDR3 contains 13 residues. The germline gives CDR1 MNHEY, CDR2 SVGAGI. Trimming took 8 bases from V and 4 from J, leaving 12 bases between them.

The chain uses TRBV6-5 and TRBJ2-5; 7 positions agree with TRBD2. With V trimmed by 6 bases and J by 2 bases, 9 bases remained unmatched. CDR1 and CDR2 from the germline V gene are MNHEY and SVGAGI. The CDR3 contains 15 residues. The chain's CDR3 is CASSLSFGGQETQYF. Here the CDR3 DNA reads TGTGCCAGCAGCCTCTCGTTCGGGGGGCAAGAGACCCAGTACTTC.

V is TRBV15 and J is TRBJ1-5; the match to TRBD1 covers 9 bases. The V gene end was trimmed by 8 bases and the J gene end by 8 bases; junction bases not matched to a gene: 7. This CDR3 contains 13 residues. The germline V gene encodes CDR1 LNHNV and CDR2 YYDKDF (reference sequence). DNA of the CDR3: TGTGCCACCTCTACAGGGGGCAAAGAGCCCCAGCATTTT. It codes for CATSTGGKEPQHF. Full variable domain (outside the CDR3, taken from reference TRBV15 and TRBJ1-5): DAMVIQNPRYQVTQFGKPVTLSCSQTLNHNVMYWYQQKSSQAPKLLFHYYDKDFNNEADTPDNFQSRRPNTSFCFLDIRSPGLGDTAMYLCATSTGGKEPQHFGDGTRLSIL.

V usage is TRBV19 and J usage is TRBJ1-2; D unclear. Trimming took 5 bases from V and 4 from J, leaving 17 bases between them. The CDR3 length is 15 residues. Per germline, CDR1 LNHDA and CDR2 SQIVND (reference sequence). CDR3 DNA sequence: TGTGCCAGTAGTCCCTACCAGGCCACCCTCTATGGCTACACCTTC. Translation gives CASSPYQATLYGYTF. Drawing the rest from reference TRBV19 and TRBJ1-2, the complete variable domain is DGGITQSPKYLFRKEGQNVTLSCEQNLNHDAMYWYRQDPGQGLRLIYYSQIVNDFQKGDIAEGYSVSREKKESFPLTVTSAQKNPTAFYLCASSPYQATLYGYTFGSGTRLTVV.

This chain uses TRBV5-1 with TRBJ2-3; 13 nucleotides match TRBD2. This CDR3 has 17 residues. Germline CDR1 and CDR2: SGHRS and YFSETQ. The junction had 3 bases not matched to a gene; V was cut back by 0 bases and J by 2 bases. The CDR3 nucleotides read TGCGCCAGCAGCTTGGGGACTAGCGGGGGACACACAGATACGCAGTATTTT. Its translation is CASSLGTSGGHTDTQYF.

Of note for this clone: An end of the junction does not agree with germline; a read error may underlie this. The CDR3 coding sequence is TGTGCCAGCAGTCGCCCCCCCGCCGGGAGAGGGGAGGCCTTC. Amino acid sequence: CASSRPPAGRGEAF. This chain links TRBV28 with TRBJ2-7; tentatively, D is TRBD2 (6 bases). Germline values: CDR1 MDHEN, CDR2 SYDVKM. The CDR3 totals 14 residues.

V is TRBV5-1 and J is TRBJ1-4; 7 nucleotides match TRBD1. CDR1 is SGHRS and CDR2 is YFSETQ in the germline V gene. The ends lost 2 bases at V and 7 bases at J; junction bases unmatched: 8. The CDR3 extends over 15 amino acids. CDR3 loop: CASSFRGGGGEKLFF. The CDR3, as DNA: TGCGCCAGCAGCTTCCGAGGGGGCGGTGGTGAAAAACTGTTTTTT.

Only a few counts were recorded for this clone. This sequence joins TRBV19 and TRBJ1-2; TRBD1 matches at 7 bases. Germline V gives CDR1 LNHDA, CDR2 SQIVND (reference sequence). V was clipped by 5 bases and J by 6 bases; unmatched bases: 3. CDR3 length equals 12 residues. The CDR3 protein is CASSPQGHGYTF. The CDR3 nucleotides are TGTGCCAGTAGTCCACAGGGGCATGGCTACACCTTC.

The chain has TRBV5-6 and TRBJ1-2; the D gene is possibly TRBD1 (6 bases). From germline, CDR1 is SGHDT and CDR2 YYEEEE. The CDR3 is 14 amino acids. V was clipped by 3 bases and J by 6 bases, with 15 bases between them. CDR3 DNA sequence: TGTGCCAGCAGCTCCCCGGACAGTAGCAATGGCTACACCTTC. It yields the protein CASSSPDSSNGYTF.

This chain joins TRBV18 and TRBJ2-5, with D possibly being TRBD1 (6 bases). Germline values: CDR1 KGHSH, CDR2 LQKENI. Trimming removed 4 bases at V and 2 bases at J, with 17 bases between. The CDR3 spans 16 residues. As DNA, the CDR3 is TGTGCCAGCTCACTCGACAGGACGGTGAGACAAGAGACCCAGTACTTC. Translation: CASSLDRTVRQETQYF.